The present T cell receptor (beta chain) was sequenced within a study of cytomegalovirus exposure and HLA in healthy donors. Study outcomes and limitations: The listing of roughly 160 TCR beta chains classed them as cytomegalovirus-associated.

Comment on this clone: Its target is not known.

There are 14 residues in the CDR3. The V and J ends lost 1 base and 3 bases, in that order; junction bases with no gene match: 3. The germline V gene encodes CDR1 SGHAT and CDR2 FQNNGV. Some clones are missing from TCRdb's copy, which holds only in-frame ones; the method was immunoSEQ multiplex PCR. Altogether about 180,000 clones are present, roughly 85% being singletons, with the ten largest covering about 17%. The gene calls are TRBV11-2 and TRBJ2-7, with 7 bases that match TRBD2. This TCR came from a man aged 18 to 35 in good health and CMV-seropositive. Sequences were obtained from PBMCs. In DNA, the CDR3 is TGTGCCAGCAGCTTAGGACTAGCTCACTACGAGCAGTACTTC. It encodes CASSLGLAHYEQYF. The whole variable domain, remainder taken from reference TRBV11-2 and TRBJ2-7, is EAGVAQSPRYKIIEKRQSVAFWCNPISGHATLYWYQQILGQGPKLLIQFQNNGVVDDSQLPKDRFSAERLKGVDSTLKIQPAKLEDSAVYLCASSLGLAHYEQYFGPGTRLTVT.